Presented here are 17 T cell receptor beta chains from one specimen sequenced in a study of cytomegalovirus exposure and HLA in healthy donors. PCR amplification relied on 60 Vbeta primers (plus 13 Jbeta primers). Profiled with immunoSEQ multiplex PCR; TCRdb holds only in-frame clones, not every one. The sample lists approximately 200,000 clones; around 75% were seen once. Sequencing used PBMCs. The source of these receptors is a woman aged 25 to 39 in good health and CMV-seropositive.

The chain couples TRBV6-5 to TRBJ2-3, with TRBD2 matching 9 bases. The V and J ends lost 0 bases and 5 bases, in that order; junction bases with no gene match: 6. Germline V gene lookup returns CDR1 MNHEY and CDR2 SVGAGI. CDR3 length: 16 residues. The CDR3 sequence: CASSYSSTSGGDTQYF. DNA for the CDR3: TGTGCCAGCAGTTACTCGTCGACTAGCGGAGGAGATACGCAGTATTTT.

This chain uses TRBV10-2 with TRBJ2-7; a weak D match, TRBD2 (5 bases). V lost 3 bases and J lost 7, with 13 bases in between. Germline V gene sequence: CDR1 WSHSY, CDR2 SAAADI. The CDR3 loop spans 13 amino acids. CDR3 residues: CASSETATGEQYF. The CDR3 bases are TGCGCCAGCAGTGAAACAGCCACGGGGGAGCAGTACTTC.

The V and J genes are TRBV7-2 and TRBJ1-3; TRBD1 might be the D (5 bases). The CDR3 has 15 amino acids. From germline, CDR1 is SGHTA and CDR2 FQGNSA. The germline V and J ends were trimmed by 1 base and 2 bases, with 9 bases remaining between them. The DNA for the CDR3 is TGTGCCAGCAGCTTAGTAGGAGGGGCTGGAAACACCATATATTTT. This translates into CASSLVGGAGNTIYF.

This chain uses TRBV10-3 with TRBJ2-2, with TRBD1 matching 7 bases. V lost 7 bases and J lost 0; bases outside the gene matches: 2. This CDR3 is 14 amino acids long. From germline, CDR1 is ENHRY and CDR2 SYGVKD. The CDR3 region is CAINRGTNTGELFF. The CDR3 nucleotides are TGTGCCATCAACAGGGGAACGAACACCGGGGAGCTGTTTTTT.

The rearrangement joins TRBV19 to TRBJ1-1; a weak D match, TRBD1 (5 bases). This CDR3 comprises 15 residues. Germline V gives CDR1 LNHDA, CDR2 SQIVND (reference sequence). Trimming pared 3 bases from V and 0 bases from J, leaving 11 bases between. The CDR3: CASSISSGMNTEAFF. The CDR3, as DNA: TGTGCCAGTAGTATTTCTTCAGGGATGAACACTGAAGCTTTCTTT.

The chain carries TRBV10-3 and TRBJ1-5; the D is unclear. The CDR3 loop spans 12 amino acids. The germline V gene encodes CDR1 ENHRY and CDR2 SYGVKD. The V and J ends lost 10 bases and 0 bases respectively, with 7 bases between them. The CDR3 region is CASRSSNQPQHF. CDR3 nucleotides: TGTGCCAGTCGGAGTAGCAATCAGCCCCAGCATTTT.

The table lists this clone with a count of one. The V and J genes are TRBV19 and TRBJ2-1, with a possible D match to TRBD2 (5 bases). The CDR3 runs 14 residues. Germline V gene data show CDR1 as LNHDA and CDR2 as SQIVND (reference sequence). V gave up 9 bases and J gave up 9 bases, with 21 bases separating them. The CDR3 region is CASEGAGRSLEQFF. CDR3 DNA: TGTGCCAGCGAGGGTGCGGGCCGTAGTCTTGAGCAGTTCTTC.

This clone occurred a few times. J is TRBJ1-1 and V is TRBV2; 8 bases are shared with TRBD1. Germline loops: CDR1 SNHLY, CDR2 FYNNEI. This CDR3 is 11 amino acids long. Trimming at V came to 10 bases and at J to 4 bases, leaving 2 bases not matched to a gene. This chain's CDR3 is CAITGGTEAFF. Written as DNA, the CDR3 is TGTGCCATCACAGGGGGCACTGAAGCTTTCTTT.

Here the CDR3 DNA reads TGTGCCAGTAGTATAGATAGGCCTAGGGGGCGCCGGAACACTGAAGCTTTCTTT. This translates into CASSIDRPRGRRNTEAFF. The chain is built from TRBV19 and TRBJ1-1, with TRBD1 matching 7 bases. The germline V gene encodes CDR1 LNHDA and CDR2 SQIVND (reference sequence). The CDR3 is 18 amino acids. Trimming at V came to 0 bases and at J to 1 base, leaving 11 bases not matched to a gene.

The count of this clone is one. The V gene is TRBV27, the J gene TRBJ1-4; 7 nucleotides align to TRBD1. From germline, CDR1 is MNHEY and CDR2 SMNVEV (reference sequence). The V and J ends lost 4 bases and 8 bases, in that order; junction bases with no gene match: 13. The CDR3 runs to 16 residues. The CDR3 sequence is CASSSTIRGIGEKLFF. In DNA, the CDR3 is TGTGCCAGCAGTTCCACCATCAGGGGGATAGGGGAAAAACTGTTTTTT. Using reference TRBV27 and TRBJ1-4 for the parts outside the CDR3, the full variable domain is EAQVTQNPRYLITVTGKKLTVTCSQNMNHEYMSWYRQDPGLGLRQIYYSMNVEVTDKGDVPEGYKVSRKEKRNFPLILESPSPNQTSLYFCASSSTIRGIGEKLFFGSGTQLSVL.

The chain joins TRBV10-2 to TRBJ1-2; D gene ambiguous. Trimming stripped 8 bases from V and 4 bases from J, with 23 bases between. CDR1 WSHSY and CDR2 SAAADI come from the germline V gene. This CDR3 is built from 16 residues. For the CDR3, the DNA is TGCGCCAGCTCCCCAATACTCGTTTCCGCCCCCTATGGCTACACCTTC. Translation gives CASSPILVSAPYGYTF.

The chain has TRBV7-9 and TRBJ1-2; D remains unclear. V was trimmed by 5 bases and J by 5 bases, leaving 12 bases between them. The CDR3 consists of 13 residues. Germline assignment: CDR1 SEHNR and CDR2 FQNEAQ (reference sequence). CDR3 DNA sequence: TGTGCCAGCAGCGAGGGTGGCCTTTATGGCTACACCTTC. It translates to CASSEGGLYGYTF.

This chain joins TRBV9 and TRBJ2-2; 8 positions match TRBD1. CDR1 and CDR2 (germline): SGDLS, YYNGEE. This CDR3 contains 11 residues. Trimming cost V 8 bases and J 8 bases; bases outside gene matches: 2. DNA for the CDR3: TGTGCCAGTGACAGGGGAGGGGAGCTGTTTTTT. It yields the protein CASDRGGELFF.

CDR3 residues: CASSLTVTYEQYF. The CDR3 coding sequence is TGCGCCAGCAGCTTGACAGTAACCTACGAGCAGTACTTC. This chain joins TRBV5-1 and TRBJ2-7, with D unresolved. V was cut by 1 base and J by 2 bases, with 7 bases left in between. CDR3 length: 13 amino acids. Germline CDR1 SGHRS, CDR2 YFSETQ.

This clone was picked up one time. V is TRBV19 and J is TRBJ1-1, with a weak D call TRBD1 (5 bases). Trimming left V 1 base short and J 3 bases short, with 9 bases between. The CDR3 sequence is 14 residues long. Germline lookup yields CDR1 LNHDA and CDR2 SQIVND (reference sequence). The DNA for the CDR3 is TGTGCCAGTAGTATAGGTCAGGGTTACACTGAAGCTTTCTTT. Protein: CASSIGQGYTEAFF. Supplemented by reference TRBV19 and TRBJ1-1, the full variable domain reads DGGITQSPKYLFRKEGQNVTLSCEQNLNHDAMYWYRQDPGQGLRLIYYSQIVNDFQKGDIAEGYSVSREKKESFPLTVTSAQKNPTAFYLCASSIGQGYTEAFFGQGTRLTVV.

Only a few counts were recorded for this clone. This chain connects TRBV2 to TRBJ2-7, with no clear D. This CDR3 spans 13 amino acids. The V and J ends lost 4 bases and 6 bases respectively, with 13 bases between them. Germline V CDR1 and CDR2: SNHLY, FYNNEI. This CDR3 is CASSVQTYGEQYF. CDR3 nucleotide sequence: TGTGCCAGCAGTGTTCAGACATACGGCGAGCAGTACTTC.

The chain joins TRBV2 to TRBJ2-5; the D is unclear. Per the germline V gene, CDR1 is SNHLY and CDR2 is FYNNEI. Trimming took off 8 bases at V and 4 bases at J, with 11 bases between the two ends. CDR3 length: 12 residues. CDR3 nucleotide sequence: TGTGCCAGCTCTATAGGCGGAGAGACCCAGTACTTC. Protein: CASSIGGETQYF.